This T cell receptor beta chain was recovered during a study of blood T cell repertoires in COVID-19. Overall study context: In each case, the material was cDNA or gDNA derived from T cells, B-cell-depleted T cells, or PBMCs.

Here immunoSEQ multiplex PCR was the method, and the copy in TCRdb shows in-frame clones only, minus some. Of about 230,000 clones in the sample, roughly 80% were seen once. V was clipped by 1 base and J by 0 bases; unmatched bases: 4. CDR1 is SGHRS, CDR2 YFSETQ, per germline. The CDR3 length is 16 residues. The sequenced sample consisted of peripheral blood. This rearrangement joins TRBV5-1 to TRBJ2-3; TRBD2 matches 8 bases. The clonotype originates from an elderly woman with acute or convalescent COVID-19. The CDR3 DNA follows: TGCGCCAGCAGCTTGCTAGCGGGTACTAGCACAGATACGCAGTATTTT. It is translated as CASSLLAGTSTDTQYF.